One and the same sample provided the 2 T cell receptor beta chains below, sequenced in a study of cytomegalovirus exposure and HLA in healthy donors. Both 60 Vbeta primers and 13 Jbeta primers went into the PCR. Clones were read by immunoSEQ multiplex PCR, and TCRdb kept only the in-frame ones, dropping some. The data hold about 130,000 clones, with around 8.5% observed a single time. The sample taken for sequencing was PBMCs. The receptors originated from a man aged 35 to 55 in good health and CMV-seronegative.

The rearrangement joins TRBV4-1 to TRBJ1-1; 7 nucleotides align to TRBD1. Germline assignment: CDR1 MGHRA and CDR2 YSYEKL. This CDR3 comprises 16 residues. With V trimmed by 1 base and J by 1 base, 6 bases remained unmatched. The DNA for the CDR3 is TGCGCCAGCAGCCAAGCCGGACAGGAAAGGAACACTGAAGCTTTCTTT. Protein sequence: CASSQAGQERNTEAFF.

The V gene is TRBV19, the J gene TRBJ1-1; perhaps TRBD1 as D (5 bases). CDR1 is LNHDA, CDR2 SQIVND, per germline (reference sequence). The CDR3 is 12 residues long. Trimming took 3 bases from V and 4 from J, leaving 6 bases between them. CDR3 amino acids: CASSIGATEAFF. CDR3 in DNA: TGTGCCAGTAGTATTGGGGCCACTGAAGCTTTCTTT. The full variable domain, in which reference TRBV19 and TRBJ1-1 provide the parts outside the CDR3, is DGGITQSPKYLFRKEGQNVTLSCEQNLNHDAMYWYRQDPGQGLRLIYYSQIVNDFQKGDIAEGYSVSREKKESFPLTVTSAQKNPTAFYLCASSIGATEAFFGQGTRLTVV.